This section outlines one T cell receptor beta chain sequence together with its context. Its matching antigen is unknown. Germline CDR1 MGHRA, CDR2 YSYEKL. Trimming at V came to 4 bases and at J to 7 bases, leaving 8 bases not matched to a gene. The CDR3 is made up of 14 amino acids. The data were taken from a study of post-analysis software for immune sequencing data. Overall study findings and caveats: Relative to controls, patients with multiple sclerosis showed significantly lower normalized Chao1 diversity. In patients, TRBV5-6, TRBV5-1 and TRBV20-1 belonged to five or six TRBV segments found more frequently than in controls. By F measure, strong co-clustering occurred among samples prepared in the same batch.

The authors incorporated unique molecular identifiers into the TCR beta cDNA libraries. T cells numbering roughly 1 to 10 million yielded some 520,000 cDNA molecules. TCRdb reanalysed the PCR reads using MiXCR and keeps one entry per CDR3 protein. The table lists about 540,000 distinct CDR3 sequences, roughly 34% of them singletons. Material for sequencing was blood. This chain connects TRBV4-1 to TRBJ2-7, with 9 bases fitting TRBD1. The receptor's source is a girl between 2 and 17 years old with multiple sclerosis. The CDR3 bases are TGCGCCAGCAGCCGATTAACAGGGGGCAGTGAGCAGTACTTC. Translation: CASSRLTGGSEQYF.